This T cell receptor (beta chain) was profiled in a study of post-analysis software for immune sequencing data. Looking at the study overall: Relapsing-remitting, secondary progressive and progressive-relapsing forms of multiple sclerosis all featured among disease courses.

There are 19 residues in the CDR3. Germline-derived CDR1 and CDR2 are MNHEY and SMNVEV (reference sequence). The junction had 16 bases not matched to a gene; V was cut back by 2 bases and J by 7 bases. For this clonotype: Antigen: not known.

Study-level findings and limits: Controls showed lower frequencies than patients for several TRBV segments, and TRBV5-6, TRBV5-1 and TRBV20-1 were among these. Same-batch preparations were strongly co-clustered by F measure. Multiple sclerosis was associated with a significant reduction in normalized Chao1 diversity relative to controls.

Built from TCR beta cDNA, the libraries had unique molecular identifiers in them. Input of roughly 0.9 to 11 million T cells yielded a few hundred thousand cDNA molecules. TCRdb ran MiXCR on the PCR reads and lists one entry per CDR3 protein. The data contain 450,000 to 700,000 distinct CDR3 sequences, around 40% of them seen just once; the ten biggest clones take up about 1.8%. The receptor was isolated from a girl under 18 with multiple sclerosis. The sequenced sample consisted of blood. V usage is TRBV27 and J usage is TRBJ2-1; 11 bases align to TRBD2. The CDR3: CASSLLAGGVSGSLNEQFF. In nucleotides, the CDR3 is TGTGCCAGCAGTTTACTAGCGGGAGGAGTCTCCGGGTCACTGAATGAGCAGTTCTTC.